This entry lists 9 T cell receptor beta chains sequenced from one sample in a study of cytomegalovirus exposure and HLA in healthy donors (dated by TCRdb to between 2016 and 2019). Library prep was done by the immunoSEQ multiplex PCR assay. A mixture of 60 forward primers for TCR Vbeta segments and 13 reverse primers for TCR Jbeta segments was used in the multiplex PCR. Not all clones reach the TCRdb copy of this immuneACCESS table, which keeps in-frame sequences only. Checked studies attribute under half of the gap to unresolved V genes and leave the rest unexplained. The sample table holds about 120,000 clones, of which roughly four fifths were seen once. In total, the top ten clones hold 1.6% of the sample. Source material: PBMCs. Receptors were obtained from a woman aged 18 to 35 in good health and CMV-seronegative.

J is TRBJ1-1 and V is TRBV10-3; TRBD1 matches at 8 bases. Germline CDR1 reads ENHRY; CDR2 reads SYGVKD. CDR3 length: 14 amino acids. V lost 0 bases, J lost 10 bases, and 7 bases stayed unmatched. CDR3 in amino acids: CAISESQGALIAFF. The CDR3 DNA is TGTGCCATCAGTGAGTCTCAGGGGGCTCTGATAGCTTTCTTT.

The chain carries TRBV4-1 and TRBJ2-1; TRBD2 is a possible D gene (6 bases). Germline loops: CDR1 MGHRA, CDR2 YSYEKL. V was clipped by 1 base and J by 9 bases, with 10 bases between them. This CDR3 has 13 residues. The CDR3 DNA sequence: TGCGCCAGCAGCCAAGTCCTAGCGTTTGAGCAGTTCTTC. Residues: CASSQVLAFEQFF.

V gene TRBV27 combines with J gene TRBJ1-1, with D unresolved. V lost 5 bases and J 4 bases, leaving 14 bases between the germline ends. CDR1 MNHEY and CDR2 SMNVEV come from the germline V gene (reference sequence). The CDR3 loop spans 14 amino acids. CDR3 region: CASSPGTLITEAFF. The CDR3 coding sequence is TGTGCCAGCAGTCCAGGAACCCTCATCACTGAAGCTTTCTTT.

The CDR3 nucleotides are TGTGCCAGCAGCTTAGGGCAGGGGGCCGGAACCGGGGAGCTGTTTTTT. As protein: CASSLGQGAGTGELFF. The rearrangement links TRBV13 to TRBJ2-2; 8 nucleotides line up with TRBD1. CDR3 length: 16 amino acids. Germline loops: CDR1 PRHDT, CDR2 FYEKMQ (reference sequence). The V segment lost 0 bases and the J segment 5 bases; nucleotides outside the gene matches: 5.

The CDR3 sequence is CASSLYPGDTEAFF. The CDR3 DNA reads as TGCGCCAGCAGCTTGTATCCAGGGGACACTGAAGCTTTCTTT. The chain employs TRBV5-1 and TRBJ1-1, with TRBD1 as a possible D gene (6 bases). Per the germline V gene, CDR1 is SGHRS and CDR2 is YFSETQ. CDR3 length: 14 amino acids. V lost 1 base to trimming and J lost 3 bases, with 10 bases between them.

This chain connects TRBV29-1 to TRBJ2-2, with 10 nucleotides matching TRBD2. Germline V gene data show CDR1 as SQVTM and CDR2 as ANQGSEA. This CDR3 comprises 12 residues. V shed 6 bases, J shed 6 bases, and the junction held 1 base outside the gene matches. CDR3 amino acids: CSVGLAPGELFF. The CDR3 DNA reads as TGCAGCGTGGGACTAGCGCCCGGGGAGCTGTTTTTT.

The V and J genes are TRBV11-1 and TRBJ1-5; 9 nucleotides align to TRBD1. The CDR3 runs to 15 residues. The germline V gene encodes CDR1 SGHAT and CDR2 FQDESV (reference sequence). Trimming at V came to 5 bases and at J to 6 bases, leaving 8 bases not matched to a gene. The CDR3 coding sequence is TGTGCCAGCAGCGTAGGACAGGGGAGGCTTCAGCCCCAGCATTTT. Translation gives CASSVGQGRLQPQHF.

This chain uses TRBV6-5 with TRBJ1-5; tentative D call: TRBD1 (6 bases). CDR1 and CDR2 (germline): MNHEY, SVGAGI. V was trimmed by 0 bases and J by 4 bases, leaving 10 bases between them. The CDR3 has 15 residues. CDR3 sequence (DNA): TGTGCCAGCAGTTACTCGGGGGGGCCTAATCAGCCCCAGCATTTT. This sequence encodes CASSYSGGPNQPQHF.

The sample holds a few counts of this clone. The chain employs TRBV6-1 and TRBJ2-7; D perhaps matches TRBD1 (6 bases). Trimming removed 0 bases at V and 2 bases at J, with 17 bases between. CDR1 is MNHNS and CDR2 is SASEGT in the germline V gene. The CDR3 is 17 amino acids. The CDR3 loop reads CASSEAGQYQGAYEQYF. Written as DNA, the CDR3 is TGTGCCAGCAGTGAAGCCGGACAGTATCAAGGGGCCTACGAGCAGTACTTC.